These 5 T cell receptor beta chains came from one sample sequenced in a study of blood T cell repertoires in COVID-19. TCRdb's table, derived via immunoSEQ multiplex PCR, lists solely in-frame clones and lacks some. The sample contains under 150,000 clones, roughly 80% of which appear only once. The sequencing input was peripheral blood. The receptors originated from a man aged 50 or older with active or convalescent COVID-19.

The chain uses TRBV30 and TRBJ2-1; D perhaps matches TRBD1 (6 bases). Germline V lookup: CDR1 GTSNPN, CDR2 SVGIG (reference sequence). V dropped 5 bases and J dropped 0 bases, with 17 bases sitting between them. The length of the CDR3 is 16 residues. CDR3 loop: CAWGRRTASSYNEQFF. The CDR3 nucleotides read TGTGCCTGGGGCAGACGGACAGCGAGCTCCTACAATGAGCAGTTCTTC.

The V gene is TRBV4-1, the J gene TRBJ2-7, with D perhaps TRBD2 (6 bases). V shed 4 bases and J shed 1 base, with 14 bases lying between them. The V gene's germline CDR1 is MGHRA and CDR2 YSYEKL. The CDR3 runs 15 residues. The CDR3 region is CASSPRDSQSYEQYF. CDR3 sequence (DNA): TGCGCCAGCAGCCCCCGGGACTCACAATCCTACGAGCAGTACTTC.

The gene calls are TRBV7-6 and TRBJ2-5; 9 bases are shared with TRBD2. Germline CDR1 and CDR2: SGHVS and FNYEAQ. The V gene end was trimmed by 6 bases and the J gene end by 4 bases; junction bases not matched to a gene: 9. CDR3 length: 15 residues. The CDR3 reads CASSVAGEVRETQYF. For the CDR3, the DNA is TGTGCCAGCAGTGTAGCGGGAGAAGTGAGAGAGACCCAGTACTTC.

The genes are TRBV3-1 (or the pseudogene TRBV3-2) and TRBJ1-1; D gene unclear. Trimming pared 4 bases from V and 5 bases from J, leaving 14 bases between. Germline V gives CDR1 LGHDT, CDR2 YNNKEL (reference sequence). This CDR3 region has 14 residues. The CDR3 DNA is TGTGCCAGCAGCCCCGAGCCCGGAGGAACTGAAGCTTTCTTT. Amino acid sequence: CASSPEPGGTEAFF.

The chain carries TRBV4-1 and TRBJ2-3, with 12 bases identical to TRBD2. This CDR3 has 17 amino acids. Unmatched junction bases numbered 3, after V lost 2 bases and J lost 0 bases. Germline loops: CDR1 MGHRA, CDR2 YSYEKL. The CDR3 here is CASSQSGLAGSTDTQYF. CDR3 DNA sequence: TGCGCCAGCAGCCAATCGGGACTAGCGGGTAGCACAGATACGCAGTATTTT.